The 5 T cell receptor beta chains given below trace back to one sample, sequenced in a study of T cells in Graves' hyperthyroidism and ophthalmopathy. TCR beta CDR3 regions were amplified from RNA. Using the HTBI primer set, a first-round RT-PCR was run on the TCR CDR3. TCRdb redid the calling of the multiplex PCR reads with MiXCR, one entry per CDR3 protein. This table holds over 150,000 distinct CDR3 sequences, around 17% found once. Sequenced input: blood. These receptors all stem from a woman between 50 and 59 years old with Graves' hyperthyroidism.

The V and J genes are TRBV10-2 and TRBJ1-2; D remains unclear. V gave up 7 bases and J gave up 6 bases, with 24 bases separating them. Looked up from germline, CDR1 is WSHSY and CDR2 is SAAADI. There are 16 residues in the CDR3. The CDR3 region has the DNA TGCGCCAGCATAAAGAGTCCCTACCAGGTTCTTCATGGCTACACCTTC. Protein: CASIKSPYQVLHGYTF.

The rearrangement uses TRBV2 and TRBJ1-5; 10 bases align to TRBD1. Unmatched junction bases numbered 6, after V lost 5 bases and J lost 5 bases. Germline V lookup: CDR1 SNHLY, CDR2 FYNNEI. This CDR3 has 15 amino acids. The CDR3 DNA sequence: TGTGCCAGCAGTCGGACAGGGGGAGGCGATCAGCCCCAGCATTTT. Translation: CASSRTGGGDQPQHF.

There are many counts of this clonotype. The chain is built from TRBV11-2 and TRBJ2-7, with D hard to call. Trimming removed 2 bases from V and 7 bases from J, with 12 bases in between. The CDR3 is 13 amino acids. Germline CDR1 and CDR2: SGHAT and FQNNGV. CDR3 loop: CASSLSGLLEQYF. In DNA, the CDR3 is TGTGCCAGCAGCTTAAGTGGGCTGCTTGAGCAGTACTTC.

The J gene is TRBJ2-7, the V gene TRBV6-1; 14 positions agree with TRBD2. Germline CDR1 is MNHNS and CDR2 is SASEGT. The length of the CDR3 is 17 residues. V was clipped by 6 bases and J by 3 bases; unmatched bases: 10. CDR3 residues: CASRRPGLAGDHYEQYF. The CDR3 nucleotides read TGTGCCAGCAGACGGCCGGGACTAGCGGGAGACCACTACGAGCAGTACTTC.

This clonotype was found many times. The chain uses TRBV3-1 and TRBJ2-1, with 7 bases fitting TRBD1. CDR1 is LGHDT and CDR2 is YNNKEL in the germline V gene (reference sequence). CDR3 length: 15 amino acids. Unmatched junction bases numbered 6, after V lost 1 base and J lost 6 bases. The CDR3 DNA follows: TGTGCCAGCAGCCAAGTGGGACAGAGGGGCAATGAGCAGTTCTTC. Translating gives CASSQVGQRGNEQFF.